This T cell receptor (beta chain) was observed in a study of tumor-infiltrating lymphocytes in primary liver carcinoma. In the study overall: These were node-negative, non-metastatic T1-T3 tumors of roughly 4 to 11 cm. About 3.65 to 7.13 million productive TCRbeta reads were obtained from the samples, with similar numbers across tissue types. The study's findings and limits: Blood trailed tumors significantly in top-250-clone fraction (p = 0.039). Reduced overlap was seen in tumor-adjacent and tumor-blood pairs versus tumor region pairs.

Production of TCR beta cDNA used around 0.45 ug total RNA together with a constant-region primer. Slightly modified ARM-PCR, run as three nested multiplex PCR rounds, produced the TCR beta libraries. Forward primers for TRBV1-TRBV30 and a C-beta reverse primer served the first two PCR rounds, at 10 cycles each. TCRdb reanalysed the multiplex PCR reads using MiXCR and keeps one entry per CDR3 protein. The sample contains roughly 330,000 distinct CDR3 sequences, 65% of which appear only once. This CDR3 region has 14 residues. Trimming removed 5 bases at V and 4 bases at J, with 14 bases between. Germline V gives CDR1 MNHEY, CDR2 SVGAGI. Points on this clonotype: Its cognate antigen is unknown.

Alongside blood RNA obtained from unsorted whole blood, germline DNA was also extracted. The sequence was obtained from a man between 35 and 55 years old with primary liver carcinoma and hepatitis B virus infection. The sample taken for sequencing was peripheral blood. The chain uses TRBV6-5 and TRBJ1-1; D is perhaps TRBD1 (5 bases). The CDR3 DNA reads TGTGCCAGCAGTACAAGGAAAGGGACCACTGAAGCTTTCTTT. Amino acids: CASSTRKGTTEAFF.